In its sample, the clone carrying this T cell receptor (beta chain) was seen a few times. This record comes from a study of beta chain features in type 1 diabetes. The CDR3 is 14 residues long. V lost 5 bases, J lost 3 bases, and 5 bases stayed unmatched. CDR1 is SGHTA, CDR2 FQGNSA, per germline. Expressed TCRB transcripts were sequenced, since all the RNA that had been isolated was reverse transcribed. Produced via immunoSEQ multiplex PCR; TCRdb's table is partial and in-frame only. The profile shows 860,000 or so clones, around a sixth of them singletons. V gene TRBV7-2 combines with J gene TRBJ2-7, with 9 bases identical to TRBD1. The sequence came from a woman between 18 and 30 years old in good health. Sequencing was carried out using naive CD4+ T cells from blood. The DNA for the CDR3 is TGTGCCAGCAGCGAAGGGACAGGGAGCTACGAGCAGTACTTC. Translated, it gives CASSEGTGSYEQYF.